These T cell receptor beta chains were read from a single sample in a study. TCRdb redid the calling of the 5' RACE reads with MiXCR, one entry per CDR3 protein. The sample shows several thousand distinct CDR3 sequences, about three fifths of them seen only once. Sequenced input: tumor-infiltrating memory CD4+ T cells sorted from the breast tumor. The receptors originated from a female donor with breast cancer. Both conserved end residues are part of each CDR3. Each record gives: J gene, D gene, V gene, clone size, CDR3 protein, CDR3 DNA. The D gene is left open where the match is weak. Clone size, where shown, is once, few, many, or a class for clones that have expanded.

J gene: TRBJ2-1; D gene: .; V gene: TRBV29-1; clone size: .; CDR3 protein: CSVGLGGQGSYNEQFF; CDR3 DNA: TGCAGCGTTGGGTTAGGAGGTCAGGGAAGCTACAATGAGCAGTTCTTC
J gene: TRBJ1-2; D gene: .; V gene: TRBV7-9; clone size: .; CDR3 protein: CASTSGSTGANYGYTF; CDR3 DNA: TGTGCCAGCACCTCGGGCTCGACGGGAGCTAACTATGGCTACACCTTC
J gene: TRBJ1-1; D gene: .; V gene: TRBV29-1; clone size: .; CDR3 protein: CSVATGLTEAFF; CDR3 DNA: TGCAGCGTTGCTACAGGGCTCACTGAAGCTTTCTTT
J gene: TRBJ1-1; D gene: .; V gene: TRBV7-6; clone size: few; CDR3 protein: CASSLDTMNTEAFF; CDR3 DNA: TGTGCCAGCAGCTTAGACACCATGAACACTGAAGCTTTCTTT
J gene: TRBJ1-1; D gene: .; V gene: TRBV4-1; clone size: .; CDR3 protein: CASSQVEAGNTEAFF; CDR3 DNA: TGCGCCAGCAGCCAAGTGGAAGCGGGAAACACTGAAGCTTTCTTT
J gene: TRBJ2-1; D gene: .; V gene: TRBV7-2; clone size: once; CDR3 protein: CASSSEGGFKFF; CDR3 DNA: TGTGCCAGCAGCTCCGAAGGCGGATTTAAGTTCTTC
J gene: TRBJ2-3; D gene: TRBD2; V gene: TRBV4-1; clone size: few; CDR3 protein: CASSQASSGTYTQYF; CDR3 DNA: TGCGCCAGCAGCCAAGCGTCTAGCGGGACCTATACGCAGTATTTT
J gene: TRBJ2-5; D gene: .; V gene: TRBV3-1; clone size: .; CDR3 protein: CASSRTRQETQYF; CDR3 DNA: TGTGCCAGCAGCCGTACTAGACAAGAGACCCAGTACTTC
J gene: TRBJ2-1; D gene: .; V gene: TRBV7-9; clone size: .; CDR3 protein: CASTLSGFDNEQFF; CDR3 DNA: TGTGCCAGCACCTTAAGCGGGTTCGACAATGAGCAGTTCTTC
J gene: TRBJ2-5; D gene: TRBD1; V gene: TRBV6-5; clone size: .; CDR3 protein: CASSYSVPGQGVQETQYF; CDR3 DNA: TGTGCCAGCAGTTACTCGGTTCCGGGACAGGGAGTTCAAGAGACCCAGTACTTC
J gene: TRBJ2-1; D gene: .; V gene: TRBV4-2; clone size: .; CDR3 protein: CASSQDPIYNEQFF; CDR3 DNA: TGTGCCAGCAGCCAAGACCCTATCTACAATGAGCAGTTCTTC
J gene: TRBJ1-2; D gene: TRBD1; V gene: TRBV29-1; clone size: .; CDR3 protein: CSATGDANYGYTF; CDR3 DNA: TGCAGCGCCACAGGGGATGCTAACTATGGCTACACCTTC
J gene: TRBJ1-5; D gene: .; V gene: TRBV12-3/TRBV12-4; clone size: large; CDR3 protein: CASSLASGFSNQPQHF; CDR3 DNA: TGTGCCAGCAGTTTAGCGAGCGGTTTTAGCAATCAGCCCCAGCATTTT
J gene: TRBJ2-7; D gene: .; V gene: TRBV6-1; clone size: .; CDR3 protein: CASGSAGYEQYF; CDR3 DNA: TGTGCCAGCGGGTCAGCTGGCTACGAGCAGTACTTC
J gene: TRBJ1-5; D gene: TRBD1; V gene: TRBV7-2; clone size: medium-sized; CDR3 protein: CASSTRTGPNQPQHF; CDR3 DNA: TGTGCCAGCAGCACCCGGACAGGACCTAATCAGCCCCAGCATTTT